Following are 18 T cell receptor beta chains from one sample sequenced in a study of identical twins. One entry per CDR3 protein, called by TCRdb with MiXCR from the 5' RACE reads. The data contain approximately 230,000 distinct CDR3 sequences, 6.5% of them singletons. This sample was also put to use in a study of T cells expressing NK-cell markers.

The source material was CD8+ T cells sorted from blood. The receptors originated from a woman between 18 and 29 years old in good health.

This clonotype was seen only a few times. The genes are TRBV11-2 and TRBJ2-7, with D hard to call. This CDR3 has 9 amino acids. The V and J ends lost 11 bases and 4 bases respectively, with 6 bases between them. Germline loops: CDR1 SGHAT, CDR2 FQNNGV. This CDR3 reads CARVYEQYF. CDR3 nucleotides: TGTGCCCGGGTTTACGAGCAGTACTTC.

This clonotype was counted at least ten times. V and J are TRBV5-6 and TRBJ1-5; 8 nucleotides match TRBD1. V dropped 4 bases and J dropped 7; count of bases not matched to a gene: 13. CDR3 size: 16 residues. The germline V gene has CDR1 SGHDT and CDR2 YYEEEE. This chain's CDR3 is CASSDGGGQGRQPQHF. The CDR3 DNA reads TGTGCCAGCAGCGATGGAGGAGGACAGGGACGACAGCCCCAGCATTTT.

Many counts were recorded for this clonotype. This chain connects TRBV24-1 to TRBJ1-1; D might be TRBD1 (6 bases). Germline V gives CDR1 KGHDR, CDR2 SFDVKD. The length of the CDR3 is 14 residues. V lost 3 bases and J lost 5, with 12 bases in between. The CDR3 coding sequence is TGTGCCACCAGTGATGGGGGGCGCGGAACTGAAGCTTTCTTT. Amino acid sequence: CATSDGGRGTEAFF.

This clonotype was observed many times. V is TRBV27 and J is TRBJ2-1; D could derive from TRBD1 or TRBD2 (6 bases each). The V gene lost 4 bases and the J gene lost 7 bases, with 8 bases spanning the gap. Germline CDR1 is MNHEY and CDR2 is SMNVEV (reference sequence). There are 12 residues in the CDR3. CDR3 region: CASSWGANEQFF. CDR3 DNA: TGTGCCAGCAGTTGGGGGGCGAATGAGCAGTTCTTC.

This clonotype was seen more than once but under ten times. V is TRBV5-1 and J is TRBJ2-7, with D uncertain. V shed 4 bases and J shed 7 bases, with 12 bases lying between them. This CDR3 region has 12 residues. Germline CDR1 SGHRS, CDR2 YFSETQ. CDR3 region: CASSQSTTEQYF. DNA of the CDR3: TGCGCCAGCAGCCAAAGTACAACAGAGCAGTACTTC. The full variable domain, rest sourced from reference TRBV5-1 and TRBJ2-7, is KAGVTQTPRYLIKTRGQQVTLSCSPISGHRSVSWYQQTPGQGLQFLFEYFSETQRNKGNFPGRFSGRQFSNSRSEMNVSTLELGDSALYLCASSQSTTEQYFGPGTRLTVT.

The chain has TRBV12-3 or TRBV12-4 and TRBJ1-6; no clear D. The CDR3 loop spans 13 amino acids. The ends were cut back, 6 bases at V and 11 bases at J, with 14 bases in the middle. CDR3 in amino acids: CASRSPSGPPLHF. CDR3 in DNA: TGTGCCAGCAGGTCCCCCTCCGGGCCACCCCTCCACTTT.

This clonotype was counted only a few times. The rearrangement joins TRBV19 to TRBJ2-7; D might be TRBD2 (6 bases). The CDR3 runs 12 residues. Germline CDR1 and CDR2: LNHDA and SQIVND (reference sequence). With 3 bases removed from V and 7 bases from J, the gap between germline ends came to 10 bases. DNA of the CDR3: TGTGCCAGTAGTATTGATCGGGAGGAGCAGTACTTC. Amino acid sequence: CASSIDREEQYF.

This clonotype turned up a few times. The J gene is TRBJ1-1, the V gene TRBV7-2, with D uncertain. The CDR3 runs to 14 residues. V dropped 3 bases and J dropped 2 bases, with 10 bases sitting between them. Germline values: CDR1 SGHTA, CDR2 FQGNSA. The CDR3 nucleotides are TGTGCCAGCAGCTTCCTAGCTTTTAACACTGAAGCTTTCTTT. It is translated as CASSFLAFNTEAFF.

This clonotype was picked up a small number of times. The chain recombines TRBV7-9 with TRBJ1-2, with D perhaps matching TRBD1 (5 bases). The CDR3 runs 15 residues. The V end lost 6 bases, the J end lost 6 bases, and 20 bases lay between the germline ends. Germline V lookup: CDR1 SEHNR, CDR2 FQNEAQ (reference sequence). The CDR3 spells CASSMPEGIVDGYTF. As DNA, the CDR3 is TGTGCCAGCAGTATGCCTGAGGGGATTGTGGATGGCTACACCTTC.

This clonotype showed up just a few times. This chain connects TRBV9 to TRBJ2-1; D might be TRBD2 (5 bases). There are 12 residues in the CDR3. The V end was cut by 0 bases, the J end by 10 bases, with 8 bases between. Germline V lookup: CDR1 SGDLS, CDR2 YYNGEE. The CDR3 sequence: CASSVDGGEQFF. CDR3 sequence (DNA): TGTGCCAGCAGCGTAGACGGCGGGGAGCAGTTCTTC.

This clonotype was recorded a few times. The chain has TRBV9 and TRBJ2-7, with 7 positions matching TRBD2. The CDR3 contains 15 residues. Germline assignment: CDR1 SGDLS and CDR2 YYNGEE. Trimming at V came to 4 bases and at J to 1 base, leaving 8 bases not matched to a gene. CDR3 sequence reads: CASSPRGDLSYEQYF. For the CDR3, the DNA is TGTGCCAGCAGCCCCCGGGGGGATCTTTCCTACGAGCAGTACTTC.

This clonotype was found a few times. CDR3 region: CSASGGSSYNEQFF. CDR3 in DNA: TGCAGTGCTAGCGGGGGAAGCTCCTACAATGAGCAGTTCTTC. The chain carries TRBV20-1 and TRBJ2-1, with D maybe TRBD2 (6 bases). The CDR3 consists of 14 residues. Trimming took off 3 bases at V and 0 bases at J, with 9 bases between the two ends. Germline-derived CDR1 and CDR2 are DFQATT and SNEGSKA (reference sequence).

This clonotype was seen many times. V and J are TRBV5-5 and TRBJ2-1; the D gene is possibly TRBD2 (6 bases). The CDR3 loop spans 14 amino acids. Germline CDR1 SGHKS, CDR2 YYEKEE (reference sequence). Trimming took off 2 bases at V and 3 bases at J, with 9 bases between the two ends. CDR3 nucleotide sequence: TGTGCCAGCAGCTTCGGGACTTTCTACAATGAGCAGTTCTTC. Translation: CASSFGTFYNEQFF. The full variable domain, completed using reference TRBV5-5 and TRBJ2-1, is DAGVTQSPTHLIKTRGQQVTLRCSPISGHKSVSWYQQVLGQGPQFIFQYYEKEERGRGNFPDRFSARQFPNYSSELNVNALLLGDSALYLCASSFGTFYNEQFFGPGTRLTVL.

The rearrangement uses TRBV9 and TRBJ2-1, with TRBD2 identical over 8 bases. The germline CDR1 and CDR2 sequences are SGDLS and YYNGEE. CDR3 length: 17 residues. After removal of 3 bases from V and 2 bases from J, the junction contained 10 bases not matched to a gene. CDR3 DNA: TGTGCCAGCAGCGCCAGCCCCGGGGGGGGAGCCTACAATGAGCAGTTCTTC. Residues: CASSASPGGGAYNEQFF.

This clonotype occurred many times. This chain uses TRBV6-1 with TRBJ2-3; 8 nucleotides match TRBD2. CDR3 size: 16 residues. Germline loops: CDR1 MNHNS, CDR2 SASEGT. V was pared by 6 bases and J by 6 bases, with 14 bases of the junction left unmatched. CDR3 in amino acids: CASSPNPAGGADTQYF. CDR3 coding DNA: TGTGCCAGCAGCCCTAACCCTGCGGGGGGAGCTGATACGCAGTATTTT.

A few counts support this clonotype. The genes are TRBV4-2 and TRBJ2-1; 9 positions agree with TRBD2. V dropped 4 bases and J dropped 6; count of bases not matched to a gene: 7. Germline assignment: CDR1 LGHNA and CDR2 YNFKEQ. CDR3 length: 15 amino acids. For the CDR3, the DNA is TGTGCCAGCAGCCGCACTAGCGGGTCCGTCAATGAGCAGTTCTTC. This codes for CASSRTSGSVNEQFF.

This chain's CDR3 is CASSQDIGTSSTGELFF. Written as DNA, the CDR3 is TGCGCCAGCAGCCAAGATATCGGGACCTCCTCCACCGGGGAGCTGTTTTTT. The J gene is TRBJ2-2, the V gene TRBV4-3, with D perhaps matching TRBD1 or TRBD2 (5 bases each). V was trimmed by 0 bases and J by 4 bases, leaving 15 bases between them. CDR1 and CDR2 from the germline V gene are LGHNA and YSLEER. The CDR3 sequence is 17 residues long.

Many counts were recorded for this clonotype. This chain uses TRBV6-5 with TRBJ2-7, with 7 bases lining up with TRBD2. J lost 3 bases, V lost 2 bases, and 4 bases had no gene match. The germline gives CDR1 MNHEY, CDR2 SVGAGI. CDR3 length: 14 residues. CDR3 coding DNA: TGTGCCAGCAGTTACGGGGGGGTGAGCTACGAGCAGTACTTC. Its translation: CASSYGGVSYEQYF.